This TCR beta chain was captured by sequencing in a study of T-cell reconstitution after alpha-beta-depleted transplantation in children. Construction of the TCRbeta library involved unique molecular identifiers. TCRdb passed the PCR reads through MiXCR, listing each CDR3 protein once. Of hundreds of thousands of distinct CDR3 sequences listed, 16% were seen once; the top ten hold about 1.1%. Germline V lookup: CDR1 MNHEY, CDR2 SVGAGI. The CDR3 has 18 amino acids. V lost 4 bases and J 2 bases, leaving 21 bases between the germline ends. The chain links TRBV6-5 to TRBJ2-1; weak D call: TRBD1 (6 bases). The receptor comes from a human donor who donated a stem cell graft to a child with acute myeloid leukemia. The material was PBMCs from the stem cell graft donor, obtained from the stem cell graft. CDR3 DNA sequence: TGTGCCAGCAGTTGGACCCGCGGACAGAGTACCCCCTACAATGAGCAGTTCTTC. Its protein product is CASSWTRGQSTPYNEQFF.